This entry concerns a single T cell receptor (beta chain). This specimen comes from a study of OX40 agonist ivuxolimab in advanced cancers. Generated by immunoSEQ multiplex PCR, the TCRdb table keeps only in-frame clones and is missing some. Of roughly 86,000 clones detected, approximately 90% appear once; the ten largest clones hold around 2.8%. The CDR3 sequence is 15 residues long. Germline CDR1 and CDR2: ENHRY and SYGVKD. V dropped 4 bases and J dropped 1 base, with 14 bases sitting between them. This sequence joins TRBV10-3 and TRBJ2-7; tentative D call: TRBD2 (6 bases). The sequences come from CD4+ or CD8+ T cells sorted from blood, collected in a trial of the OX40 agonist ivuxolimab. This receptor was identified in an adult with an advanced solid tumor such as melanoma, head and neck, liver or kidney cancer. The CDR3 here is CAISGGIRESYEQYF. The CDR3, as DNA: TGTGCCATCAGTGGGGGAATTCGGGAGTCCTACGAGCAGTACTTC.